Described below is a single T cell receptor (beta chain) sequence and its context. Its matching antigen is unknown. The data stem from a study of CXCR3-negative and CXCR3-positive naive CD8 T cells. Findings of the study overall: Naive subsets did not differ in surface CD5, and the authors estimated TCR strength using properties of the TRB CDR3. Both naive subsets had comparably high diversity; memory CD8+ cells much lower.

Each TRB cDNA library was prepared by 5' RACE (with UMI labels). TCRdb reprocessed the 5' RACE reads and reports one entry per CDR3 protein, with no DNA. The sample has tens of thousands of distinct CDR3 sequences. CDR1 is SGHTA, CDR2 FQGTGA, per germline. The CDR3 length is 16 residues. This TCR was recovered from a human donor in good health. Some clones in this sample may be carry-over from other donors' samples. The J gene is TRBJ2-5, the V gene TRBV7-3; the D call from TCRdb, TRBD1, cannot be confirmed without DNA. Sequencing was carried out using memory CD8+ T cells from blood. The CDR3 reads CASSIRQWAVQETQYF.